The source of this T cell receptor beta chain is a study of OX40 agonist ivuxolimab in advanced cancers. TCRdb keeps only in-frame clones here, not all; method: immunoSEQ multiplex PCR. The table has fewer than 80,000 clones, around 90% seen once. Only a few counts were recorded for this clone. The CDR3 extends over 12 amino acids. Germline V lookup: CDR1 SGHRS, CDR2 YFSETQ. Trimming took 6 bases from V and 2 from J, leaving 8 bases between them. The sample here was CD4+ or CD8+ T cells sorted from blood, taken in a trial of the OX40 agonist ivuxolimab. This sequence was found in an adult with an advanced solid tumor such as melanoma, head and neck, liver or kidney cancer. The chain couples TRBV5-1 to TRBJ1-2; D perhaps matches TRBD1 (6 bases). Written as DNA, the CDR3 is TGCGCCAGCACGGACAGCAACTATGGCTACACCTTC. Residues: CASTDSNYGYTF. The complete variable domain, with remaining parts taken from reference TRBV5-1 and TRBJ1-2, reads KAGVTQTPRYLIKTRGQQVTLSCSPISGHRSVSWYQQTPGQGLQFLFEYFSETQRNKGNFPGRFSGRQFSNSRSEMNVSTLELGDSALYLCASTDSNYGYTFGSGTRLTVV.